This T cell receptor beta chain appears in the sequencing data of a study of cytomegalovirus exposure and HLA in healthy donors. Germline CDR1 and CDR2: SGDLS and YYNGEE. The CDR3 covers 14 residues. With 4 bases removed from V and 1 base from J, the gap between germline ends came to 12 bases. Profiling relied on immunoSEQ multiplex PCR, and the TCRdb table lists in-frame clones only, not all of them. The sample consists of around 66,000 clones, around 97% of them appearing once. The sequencing sample was made of PBMCs. The TCR originated in a woman younger than 30 in good health and CMV-seropositive. The V gene is TRBV9, the J gene TRBJ2-7; the D gene is possibly TRBD1 (6 bases). Written as DNA, the CDR3 is TGTGCCAGCAGCCTTCGACAGGCTTCCTACGAGCAGTACTTC. Protein sequence: CASSLRQASYEQYF.